The present entry profiles one T cell receptor beta chain with its context. These data originate in a study of blood T cell repertoires in COVID-19. In the study overall: From T cells, B-cell-depleted T cells, or PBMCs came the material, which was cDNA or gDNA.

As handled by the study authors: How many nucleated cells were present was estimated from reference gene primer amplification. The table came from immunoSEQ multiplex PCR; TCRdb's copy has only in-frame clones and leaves some out. V, J and clone size derive from that table, while D and trimming were established from the DNA sequence. The data contain approximately 280,000 clones, 90% of them seen just once; the ten biggest clones take up more than 6%. Germline CDR1 and CDR2: SGDLS and YYNGEE. This CDR3 contains 13 residues. V lost 0 bases and J 6 bases, leaving 7 bases between the germline ends. The sequence was collected from a woman aged 30 to 39 with COVID-19, enrolled during active disease. Sequenced: peripheral blood. The rearrangement joins TRBV9 to TRBJ1-5; D unresolved. CDR3 bases: TGTGCCAGCAGCGTAGCGGGTTCTCAGCCCCAGCATTTT. This gives the protein CASSVAGSQPQHF.